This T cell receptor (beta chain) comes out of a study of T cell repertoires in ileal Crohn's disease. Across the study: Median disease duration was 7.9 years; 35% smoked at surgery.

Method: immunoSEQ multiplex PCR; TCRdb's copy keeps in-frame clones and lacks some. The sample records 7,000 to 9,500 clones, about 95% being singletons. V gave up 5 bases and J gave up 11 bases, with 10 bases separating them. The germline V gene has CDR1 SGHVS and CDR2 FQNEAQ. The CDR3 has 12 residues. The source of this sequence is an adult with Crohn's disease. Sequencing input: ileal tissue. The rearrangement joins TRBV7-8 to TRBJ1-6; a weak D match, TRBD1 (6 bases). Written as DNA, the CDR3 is TGTGCCAGCAGCCCGGGGGGCCCACCCCTCCACTTT. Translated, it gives CASSPGGPPLHF.